This is a list of T cell receptor beta chains from one sample in a study of blood T cells in healthy people across ages. TCRdb reanalysed the 5' RACE reads using MiXCR and keeps one entry per CDR3 protein. Of over 1,500,000 distinct CDR3 sequences listed, about 49% are singletons. Source material: blood. The receptors here all came from a middle-aged woman in good health. The CDR3 runs from the conserved cysteine through the conserved F or W. The order of the fields is D gene, V gene, clone size, J gene, CDR3 length, CDR3 protein, CDR3 DNA. A D gene is named only where the DNA matches it firmly. Some rows have no size entry. The others give once, few or many, or a class for an expanded clone.

TRBD2	TRBV28	NA	TRBJ2-3	16	CASMGLAGTSTDTQYF	TGTGCCAGCATGGGACTAGCGGGGACTAGCACAGATACGCAGTATTTT
NA	TRBV5-1	NA	TRBJ2-3	12	CASQADSDTQYF	TGCGCCAGCCAGGCGGATTCGGATACGCAGTATTTT
NA	TRBV7-2	once	TRBJ2-7	13	CASSLGGGETQHF	TGTGCCAGCAGCTTAGGGGGCGGGGAGACCCAGCACTTC
NA	TRBV4-1	few	TRBJ1-2	12	CASSRTLGGYTF	TGCGCCAGCAGTCGCACGCTGGGGGGCTACACCTTC
NA	TRBV6-2/TRBV6-3	NA	TRBJ2-7	14	CASSSAGATYEQYF	TGTGCCAGTAGTTCGGCGGGGGCGACCTACGAGCAGTACTTC
TRBD2	TRBV4-2	few	TRBJ2-5	18	CASSRDSGGRRGQETQYF	TGTGCCAGCAGCCGCGATAGCGGGGGAAGGCGGGGACAAGAGACCCAGTACTTC
NA	TRBV7-2	NA	TRBJ1-4	15	CASSTRRATNEKLFF	TGTGCCAGCAGCACGAGACGGGCAACTAATGAAAAACTGTTTTTT
NA	TRBV6-2/TRBV6-3	NA	TRBJ2-7	17	CASSYPLHIGRLYEQYF	TGTGCCAGCAGTTACCCCCTTCACATTGGCCGACTCTACGAGCAGTACTTC
NA	TRBV7-8	NA	TRBJ1-6	15	CASSVTGSGSSPLHF	TGTGCCAGCAGCGTAACAGGGTCGGGGAGTTCACCCCTCCACTTT
TRBD2	TRBV4-3	once	TRBJ2-7	16	CASSQDPAGGHNEQYF	TGCGCCAGCAGCCAAGATCCAGCGGGGGGACACAATGAGCAGTACTTC
TRBD1	TRBV5-8	few	TRBJ2-3	15	CASSRGQGATDTQYF	TGTGCCAGCAGCCGGGGACAGGGGGCCACAGATACGCAGTATTTT
NA	TRBV20-1	NA	TRBJ2-5	15	CSATTLGRHQETQYF	TGCAGTGCTACCACCTTAGGCCGGCACCAAGAGACCCAGTACTTC
NA	TRBV27	few	TRBJ2-7	15	CASSPGQGGYYEQYF	TGTGCCAGCAGCCCCGGACAGGGAGGGTACTACGAGCAGTACTTC
TRBD2	TRBV5-1	NA	TRBJ2-1	16	CASSLAGLAGYNEQFF	TGCGCCAGCAGCTTGGCGGGACTAGCGGGGTACAATGAGCAGTTCTTC
NA	TRBV7-2	few	TRBJ2-1	14	CASSLSRGANEQFF	TGTGCCAGCAGCTTAAGCCGGGGGGCCAATGAGCAGTTCTTC
TRBD2	TRBV19	NA	TRBJ2-1	16	CASSWTSGGFYNEQFF	TGTGCCAGTAGTTGGACTAGCGGGGGTTTTTACAATGAGCAGTTCTTC
NA	TRBV9	NA	TRBJ2-1	12	CASSVSDNEQFF	TGTGCCAGCAGCGTTTCAGACAATGAGCAGTTCTTC
TRBD2	TRBV11-2	few	TRBJ2-1	15	CASSARLAGVNEQFF	TGTGCCAGCAGCGCCCGACTAGCGGGGGTAAATGAGCAGTTCTTC
TRBD2	TRBV3-1	NA	TRBJ2-5	14	CASSRTTSGETQYF	TGTGCCAGCAGCCGAACAACTAGCGGAGAGACCCAGTACTTC
NA	TRBV20-1	NA	TRBJ2-3	12	CSALRGADTQYF	TGCAGTGCTCTCCGTGGGGCAGATACGCAGTATTTT
NA	TRBV20-1	few	TRBJ2-4	14	CSARDWGGTNIQYF	TGCAGTGCTAGAGATTGGGGTGGGACGAACATTCAGTACTTC
NA	TRBV20-1	NA	TRBJ1-1	13	CSAPQGLNTEAFF	TGCAGTGCTCCACAGGGACTTAACACTGAAGCTTTCTTT
TRBD1	TRBV6-2/TRBV6-3	few	TRBJ1-1	13	CASSYPGQGEAFF	TGTGCCAGCAGTTACCCCGGACAGGGCGAAGCTTTCTTT
NA	TRBV5-1	few	TRBJ2-7	14	CASSLEIPSHEQYF	TGCGCCAGCAGCTTAGAGATTCCGAGTCACGAGCAGTACTTC
NA	TRBV10-3	NA	TRBJ2-5	15	CAISESTNNQETQYF	TGTGCCATCAGTGAGTCGACGAACAATCAAGAGACCCAGTACTTC
NA	TRBV28	few	TRBJ2-5	14	CAVTQGGGRETQYF	TGTGCCGTTACCCAGGGAGGGGGGCGCGAGACCCAGTACTTC
TRBD2	TRBV6-5	NA	TRBJ2-7	16	CASSYVAASGEYEQYF	TGTGCCAGCAGTTACGTCGCGGCTAGCGGGGAATACGAGCAGTACTTC
NA	TRBV27	NA	TRBJ2-1	14	CASSLWGAENEQFF	TGTGCCAGCAGTTTATGGGGGGCTGAGAATGAGCAGTTCTTC
TRBD1	TRBV4-2	few	TRBJ2-1	16	CASSRATGMQNNEQFF	TGTGCCAGCAGCCGGGCGACAGGGATGCAGAATAATGAGCAGTTCTTC
TRBD2	TRBV27	NA	TRBJ2-5	17	CASSRLAGGPGQETQYF	TGTGCCAGCAGCCGACTAGCGGGGGGGCCAGGTCAAGAGACCCAGTACTTC
NA	TRBV7-2	many	TRBJ2-3	14	CASSLVASTDTQYF	TGTGCCAGCAGCTTAGTCGCCAGCACAGATACGCAGTATTTT
TRBD1	TRBV28	few	TRBJ1-2	14	CASSPPDRGDGYTF	TGTGCCAGCAGTCCCCCGGACAGGGGAGATGGCTACACCTTC
NA	TRBV7-2	NA	TRBJ2-5	14	CASSRPSTQETQYF	TGTGCCAGCAGCCGACCGAGCACGCAAGAGACCCAGTACTTC
NA	TRBV10-1	NA	TRBJ2-1	15	CASSLRPSSYNEQFF	TGCGCCAGCAGTCTGCGTCCGAGCTCCTACAATGAGCAGTTCTTC
TRBD1	TRBV6-2/TRBV6-3	NA	TRBJ2-7	16	CASSYPRTGDYGTPYF	TGTGCCAGCAGTTACCCCAGGACAGGGGATTACGGGACCCCGTACTTC
NA	TRBV7-2	few	TRBJ2-3	14	CASSLAEGSYTQYF	TGTGCCAGCAGCTTAGCGGAGGGGTCGTATACGCAGTATTTT
TRBD1	TRBV6-2/TRBV6-3	NA	TRBJ2-5	16	CASSYGLRTGRKTQYF	TGTGCCAGCAGTTACGGTCTACGGACAGGGAGGAAGACCCAGTACTTC
TRBD1	TRBV20-1	NA	TRBJ1-1	15	CSAINAGTVNTEAFF	TGCAGTGCTATCAATGCCGGGACAGTGAACACTGAAGCTTTCTTT
NA	TRBV12-3/TRBV12-4	NA	TRBJ1-2	14	CAIIHGVARDGYTF	TGTGCCATCATCCATGGGGTAGCCAGGGATGGCTACACCTTC
TRBD2	TRBV10-3	NA	TRBJ2-3	16	CASGGTSGVSTDTQYF	TGTGCCAGCGGAGGGACTAGCGGGGTGAGCACAGATACGCAGTATTTT
NA	TRBV7-2	NA	TRBJ1-1	12	CASSFENTEAFF	TGTGCCAGCAGCTTCGAGAACACTGAAGCTTTCTTT
TRBD2	TRBV6-2/TRBV6-3	NA	TRBJ2-7	14	CASSHTLAGGDRYF	TGTGCCAGCAGCCACACTCTAGCGGGGGGAGATCGGTACTTC
NA	TRBV2	NA	TRBJ1-2	15	CASSEEGQGSGGYTF	TGTGCCAGCAGTGAAGAAGGGCAGGGGTCTGGCGGCTACACCTTC
TRBD2	TRBV7-9	NA	TRBJ2-1	20	CASSPTVPGLAGGPYNEQFF	TGTGCCAGCAGCCCAACTGTCCCGGGACTAGCGGGGGGTCCCTACAATGAGCAGTTCTTC
TRBD1	TRBV7-9	NA	TRBJ2-5	15	CASSCKGDRVETQYF	TGTGCCAGCAGTTGTAAAGGGGACAGGGTGGAGACCCAGTACTTC
NA	TRBV15	NA	TRBJ2-5	12	CATSLGAETQYF	TGTGCCACCAGCCTGGGTGCAGAGACCCAGTACTTC
NA	TRBV5-1	NA	TRBJ2-1	16	CASSLLRGGLHNEQFF	TGCGCCAGCAGCTTGTTGAGGGGGGGCCTTCACAATGAGCAGTTCTTC
NA	TRBV12-3/TRBV12-4	NA	TRBJ2-7	14	CASSSRENDYEQYF	TGTGCCAGCAGTTCCAGGGAGAACGACTACGAGCAGTACTTC
NA	TRBV29-1	NA	TRBJ2-1	15	CSVEDGRRTYNEQFF	TGCAGCGTTGAAGACGGCCGAAGGACCTACAATGAGCAGTTCTTC
TRBD2	TRBV12-3/TRBV12-4	few	TRBJ2-7	15	CASRRSSGGPYEQYF	TGTGCCAGCAGACGATCTAGCGGGGGCCCCTACGAGCAGTACTTC
TRBD2	TRBV12-3/TRBV12-4	NA	TRBJ2-3	16	CASSSPTSGSTDTQYF	TGTGCCAGCAGTTCCCCTACTAGCGGGTCAACAGATACGCAGTATTTT
NA	TRBV6-6	few	TRBJ2-4	12	CASSSLFAPPYF	TGTGCCAGCAGCAGCCTTTTCGCCCCCCCGTACTTC
NA	TRBV20-1	NA	TRBJ2-5	12	CSARDHRQHQYF	TGCAGTGCTAGAGATCATCGGCAGCACCAGTACTTC